This TCR beta chain was sequenced during a study of blood T cell repertoires in COVID-19. As for the study in general: From T cells, B-cell-depleted T cells, or PBMCs came the material, which was cDNA or gDNA.

This clone was seen a single time. V was pared by 6 bases and J by 2 bases, with 16 bases between. The CDR3 totals 15 residues. From germline, CDR1 is MNHEY and CDR2 SVGEGT. As processed by the authors: Estimation of nucleated cell counts relied on the amplification of reference gene primers. Profiled with immunoSEQ multiplex PCR; TCRdb holds only in-frame clones, not every one. D and trimming come from the DNA, and the V and J calls and clone size come from that table. The sample includes 130,000 or so clones, around 80% seen only once; the top ten take around 15%. This TCR was recovered from a man between 60 and 75 years old with active or convalescent COVID-19. The chain combines TRBV6-2 or TRBV6-3 with TRBJ1-1; tentatively, D is TRBD1 (6 bases). The sequenced material came from peripheral blood. CDR3 sequence reads: CASSTLMDSNTEAFF. Written as DNA, the CDR3 is TGTGCCAGCAGCACCCTAATGGACAGTAACACTGAAGCTTTCTTT.